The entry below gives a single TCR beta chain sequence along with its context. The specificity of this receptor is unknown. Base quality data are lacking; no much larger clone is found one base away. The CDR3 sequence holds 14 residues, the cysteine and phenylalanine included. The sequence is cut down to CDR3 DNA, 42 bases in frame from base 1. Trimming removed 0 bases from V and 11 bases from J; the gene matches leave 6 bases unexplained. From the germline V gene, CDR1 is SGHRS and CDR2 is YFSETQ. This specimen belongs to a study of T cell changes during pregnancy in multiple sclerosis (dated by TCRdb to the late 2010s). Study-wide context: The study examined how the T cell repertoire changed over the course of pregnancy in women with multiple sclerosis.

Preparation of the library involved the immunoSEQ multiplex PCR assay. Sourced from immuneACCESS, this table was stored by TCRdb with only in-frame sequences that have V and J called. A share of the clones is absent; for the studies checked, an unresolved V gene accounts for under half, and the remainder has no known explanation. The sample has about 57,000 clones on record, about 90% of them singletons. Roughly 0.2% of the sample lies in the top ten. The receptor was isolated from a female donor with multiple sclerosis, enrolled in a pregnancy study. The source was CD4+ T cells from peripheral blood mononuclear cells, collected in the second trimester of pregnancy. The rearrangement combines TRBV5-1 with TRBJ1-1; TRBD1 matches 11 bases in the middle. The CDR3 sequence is CASSLDGQGASAFF. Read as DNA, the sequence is TGCGCCAGCAGCTTGGACGGACAGGGGGCGAGTGCTTTCTTT.